These T cell receptor beta chains were read from a single sample in a study of blood T cell repertoires in COVID-19. Measured with immunoSEQ multiplex PCR; TCRdb has only the in-frame clones, and not every one. The sample carries a few hundred thousand clones, roughly 89% recorded once. The sequencing sample was made of peripheral blood. All receptors come from a woman aged 60-75 years with COVID-19, enrolled during active disease. CDR3s include the opening cysteine and the closing phenylalanine or tryptophan. The D gene is left open where the match is weak. Clone size is given for some rows only: seen once, a few or many times, or a class if the clone is expanded.

abundance	d_gene	j_gene	v_gene	CDR3nt	CDR3aa
.	TRBD1	TRBJ2-7	TRBV4-3	TGCGCCAGCAGCCAGGACAGGGGACGCTCCTACGAGCAGTACTTC	CASSQDRGRSYEQYF
.	TRBD1	TRBJ2-7	TRBV30	TGTGCCTGGATCGGGACAGGTGTCTACGAGCAGTACTTC	CAWIGTGVYEQYF
.	.	TRBJ1-3	TRBV19	TGTGCCAGTAGTATAGGACAGGTCTCCGGAAACACCATATATTTT	CASSIGQVSGNTIYF
.	.	TRBJ2-3	TRBV4-3	TGCGCCAGCAGCCAAGATTCGGGCGGGGGCGCAGATACGCAGTATTTT	CASSQDSGGGADTQYF
.	.	TRBJ2-2	TRBV7-2	TGTGCCAGCAGCCTACCGACAGAGAACACCGGGGAGCTGTTTTTT	CASSLPTENTGELFF
.	TRBD2	TRBJ2-3	TRBV5-4	TGTGCCAGCAGCTTCACAGCGGGGAGGGGAGATACGCAGTATTTT	CASSFTAGRGDTQYF
.	.	TRBJ2-5	TRBV9	TGTGCCAGCAGCTTATTAGGGGGTCCCGAGACCCAGTACTTC	CASSLLGGPETQYF
few	TRBD1	TRBJ1-3	TRBV19	TGTGCCAGTAGTGAGACAGGGGAGATGGAAAACACCATATATTTT	CASSETGEMENTIYF
once	.	TRBJ1-1	TRBV19	TGTGCCAGTAGTCCCGGGAATGGGTGGGCTTTCTTT	CASSPGNGWAFF
.	.	TRBJ1-4	TRBV7-9	TGTGCCAGCAGCTTAGATCTGGGGCGGAGTGAAAAACTGTTTTTT	CASSLDLGRSEKLFF
.	TRBD1	TRBJ1-2	TRBV27	TGTGCCAGCAGTTCCCCCAGCCAGGGACAGGGGGCGCGGGGCTACACCTTC	CASSSPSQGQGARGYTF
few	TRBD2	TRBJ2-7	TRBV4-2	TGTGCCAGCAGCCCCGAAGAGCGGGGCCCTTACGAGCAGTACTTC	CASSPEERGPYEQYF
.	TRBD2	TRBJ2-1	TRBV3-1/TRBV3-2	TGTGCCAGCAGGCGGGGGGCAGCCAACAATGAGCAGTTCTTC	CASRRGAANNEQFF
once	.	TRBJ1-1	TRBV2	TGTGCCACTACCCGGGGGGATCTCCCGAACACTGAAGCTTTCTTT	CATTRGDLPNTEAFF
few	.	TRBJ1-4	TRBV13	TGTGCCAGCAGCTTAGGGGCCACAACTAATGAAAAACTGTTTTTT	CASSLGATTNEKLFF
.	.	TRBJ1-1	TRBV18	TGTGCCAGCTCACCATTGAGGGGAGTTCAGACGGGGGGTTCGGGATTGAACACTGAAGCTTTCTTT	CASSPLRGVQTGGSGLNTEAFF
.	TRBD1	TRBJ2-7	TRBV27	TGTGCCAGCAGTCCGACGACAGGGGGGTTTGTATACGAGCAGTACTTC	CASSPTTGGFVYEQYF
once	.	TRBJ1-1	TRBV5-1	TGCGCCAGCAGCATCCGGCCGGCGCCAGGGACTGAAGCTTTCTTT	CASSIRPAPGTEAFF
.	.	TRBJ1-1	TRBV7-2	TGTGCCAGCAGCTTAGTACGTAGGAACACTGAAGCTTTCTTT	CASSLVRRNTEAFF
.	.	TRBJ2-2	TRBV7-2	TGTGCCAGCAGCTTTAGGGGCCAGCCGAACACCGGGGAGCTGTTTTTT	CASSFRGQPNTGELFF
.	.	TRBJ1-3	TRBV20-1	TGCAGTGCTAGTAATAGGGGCTCTGGAAACACCATATATTTT	CSASNRGSGNTIYF
.	TRBD2	TRBJ2-3	TRBV4-2	TGTGCCAGCAGCCAGCAGACTAGCGGGGGCACAGATACGCAGTATTTT	CASSQQTSGGTDTQYF
.	.	TRBJ1-5	TRBV6-4	TGTGCCAGCAGTGACGGACTTTTAGCGACAACGGAAAGGAATCAGCCCCAGCATTTT	CASSDGLLATTERNQPQHF
.	.	TRBJ1-1	TRBV30	TGTGCCTGGAGTGTATCCAGTCAGATTGAAGCTTTCTTT	CAWSVSSQIEAFF
.	.	TRBJ2-2	TRBV5-1	TGCGCCAGCAGCTTGGTGCAGGGGCCCCCGCGAGGCACCGGGGAGCTGTTTTTT	CASSLVQGPPRGTGELFF
.	.	TRBJ2-5	TRBV2	TGTGCCAGCAGTTTACAGGGGGGGGGAGAGACCCAGTACTTC	CASSLQGGGETQYF
.	.	TRBJ1-2	TRBV3-1/TRBV3-2	TGTGCCAGCAGCCTCGGCTATGGCTACACCTTC	CASSLGYGYTF
.	.	TRBJ2-2	TRBV7-3	TGTGCCAGCAGCTTATCTTGGGAGTCCGGGGAGCTGTTTTTT	CASSLSWESGELFF
.	TRBD1	TRBJ1-1	TRBV6-2/TRBV6-3	TGTGCCAGCAGTGGGACAGGGGCATCGAGAACTGAAGCTTTCTTT	CASSGTGASRTEAFF
.	TRBD2	TRBJ2-3	TRBV7-2	TGTGCCAGCAGCTCCCTCCCGACTAGCGGGGGCACAGATACGCAGTATTTT	CASSSLPTSGGTDTQYF
.	TRBD1	TRBJ1-4	TRBV10-2	TGCGCCAGCAGTGTTCAGGGGGAAACTAATGAAAAACTGTTTTTT	CASSVQGETNEKLFF
.	.	TRBJ2-1	TRBV7-8	TGTGCCAGCAGCTTAGTTGCTAGCTCCTACAATGAGCAGTTCTTC	CASSLVASSYNEQFF
.	.	TRBJ1-4	TRBV11-2	TGTGCCAGCAGCTTAGATCGTACGAGTGAAAAACTGTTTTTT	CASSLDRTSEKLFF
.	.	TRBJ1-6	TRBV6-5	TGTGCCAGCAGTAAAAGACAGAATTCACCCCTCCACTTT	CASSKRQNSPLHF
.	TRBD1	TRBJ1-2	TRBV6-6	TGTGCCAGCACCGGACAGGCAAGCCCCTATGGCTACACCTTC	CASTGQASPYGYTF
.	TRBD1	TRBJ1-4	TRBV9	TGTGCCAGCAGCGCGGGACAGGGGTTAACTAATGAAAAACTGTTTTTT	CASSAGQGLTNEKLFF
.	TRBD2	TRBJ2-7	TRBV5-4	TGTGCCAGCAGCACCGGACTAGCCCAAGACTACGAGCAGTACTTC	CASSTGLAQDYEQYF
few	TRBD2	TRBJ2-5	TRBV19	TGTGCCAGTAGTCTCGGACTAGCGGGTCTAGACCAGTACTTC	CASSLGLAGLDQYF
once	TRBD2	TRBJ2-7	TRBV4-2	TGTGCCAGCAGCCAAGAAAGCGGGGGGCCCTACGAGCAGTACTTC	CASSQESGGPYEQYF
.	.	TRBJ2-5	TRBV18	TGTGCCAGCTCAGGACTACTTGAAGAGACCCAGTACTTC	CASSGLLEETQYF
.	.	TRBJ2-5	TRBV7-8	TGTGCCAGCAGCTCGAAGGGCCTAGTAGCGGAGACCCAGTACTTC	CASSSKGLVAETQYF
.	TRBD1	TRBJ1-2	TRBV9	TGTGCCAGCAGCGTAGCACGGACAGGGGACTATGGCTACACCTTC	CASSVARTGDYGYTF
once	.	TRBJ1-2	TRBV5-3	TGTGCCAGAAGCTGGAGGTGGACGCGGGACCGAGACTATGGCTACACCTTC	CARSWRWTRDRDYGYTF
.	TRBD1	TRBJ2-3	TRBV9	TGTGCCAGCAGCGGATGGACAGGGGCAGATACGCAGTATTTT	CASSGWTGADTQYF
.	.	TRBJ2-5	TRBV2	TGTGCCAGCAGTGAACAGGGGACCCGCCAAGAGACCCAGTACTTC	CASSEQGTRQETQYF